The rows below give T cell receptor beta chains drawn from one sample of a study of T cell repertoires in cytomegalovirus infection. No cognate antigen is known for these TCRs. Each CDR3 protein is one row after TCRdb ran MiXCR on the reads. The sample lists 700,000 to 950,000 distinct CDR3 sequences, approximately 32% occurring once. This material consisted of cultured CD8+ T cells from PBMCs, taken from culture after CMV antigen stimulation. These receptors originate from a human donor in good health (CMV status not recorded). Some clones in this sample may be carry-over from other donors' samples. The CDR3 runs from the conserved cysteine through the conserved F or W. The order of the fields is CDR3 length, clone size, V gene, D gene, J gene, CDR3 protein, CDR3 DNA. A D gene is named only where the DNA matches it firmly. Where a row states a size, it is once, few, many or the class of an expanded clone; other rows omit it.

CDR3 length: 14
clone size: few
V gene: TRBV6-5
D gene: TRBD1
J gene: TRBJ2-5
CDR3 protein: CASRAWTGQETQYF
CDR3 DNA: TGTGCCAGCAGAGCTTGGACAGGGCAAGAGACCCAGTACTTC

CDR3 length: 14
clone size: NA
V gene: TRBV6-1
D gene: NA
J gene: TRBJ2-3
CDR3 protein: CASSPGEATDTQYF
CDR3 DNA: TGTGCCAGTTCCCCGGGGGAAGCCACAGATACGCAGTATTTT

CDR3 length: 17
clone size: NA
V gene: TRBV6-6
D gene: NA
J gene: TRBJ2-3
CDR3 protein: CASSYSKEAAFTDTQYF
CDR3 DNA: TGTGCCAGCAGTTACTCGAAAGAAGCGGCCTTCACAGATACGCAGTATTTT

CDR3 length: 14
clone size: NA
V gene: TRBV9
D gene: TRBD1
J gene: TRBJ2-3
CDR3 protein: CASSVGQGNQPQYF
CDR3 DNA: TGTGCCAGCAGCGTGGGACAGGGAAATCAGCCCCAGTATTTT

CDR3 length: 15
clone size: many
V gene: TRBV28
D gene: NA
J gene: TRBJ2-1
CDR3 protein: CASSLRLSSYNEQFF
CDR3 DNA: TGTGCCAGCAGTTTGCGACTGAGCTCCTACAATGAGCAGTTCTTC

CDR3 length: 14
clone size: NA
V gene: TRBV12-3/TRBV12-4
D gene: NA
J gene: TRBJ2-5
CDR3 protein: CASSEPGPPESQYF
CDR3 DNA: TGTGCCAGCAGTGAACCGGGCCCTCCCGAGTCCCAGTACTTC

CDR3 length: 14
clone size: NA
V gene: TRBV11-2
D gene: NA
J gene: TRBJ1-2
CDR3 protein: CASSLDGGGLGYTF
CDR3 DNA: TGTGCCAGCAGCTTAGATGGAGGGGGTCTTGGCTACACCTTC

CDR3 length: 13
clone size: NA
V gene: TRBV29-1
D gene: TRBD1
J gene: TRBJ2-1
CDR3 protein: CSVGQGNYNEQFF
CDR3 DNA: TGCAGCGTCGGACAGGGTAACTACAATGAGCAGTTCTTC

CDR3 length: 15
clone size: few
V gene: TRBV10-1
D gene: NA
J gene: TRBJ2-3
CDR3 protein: CASSESYRGTDTQYF
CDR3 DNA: TGCGCCAGCAGTGAGTCCTACAGGGGCACAGATACGCAGTATTTT

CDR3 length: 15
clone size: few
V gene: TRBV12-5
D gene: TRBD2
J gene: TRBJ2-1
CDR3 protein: CASGSAGNSYNEQFF
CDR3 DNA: TGTGCTAGTGGTTCAGCGGGGAACTCCTACAATGAGCAGTTCTTC

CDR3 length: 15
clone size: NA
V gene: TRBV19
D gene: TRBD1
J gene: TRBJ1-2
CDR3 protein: CASNTRQGKAYGYTF
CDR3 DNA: TGTGCCAGTAACACTCGACAGGGGAAGGCTTATGGCTACACCTTC

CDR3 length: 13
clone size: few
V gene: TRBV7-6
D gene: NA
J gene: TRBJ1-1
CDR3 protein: CASSSGSRTRAFF
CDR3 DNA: TGTGCCAGCAGCTCCGGGTCCCGCACGCGAGCTTTCTTT

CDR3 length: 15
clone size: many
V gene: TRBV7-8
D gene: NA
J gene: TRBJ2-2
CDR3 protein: CASSGGPILPGELFF
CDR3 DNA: TGTGCCAGCAGCGGGGGGCCTATTCTTCCCGGGGAGCTGTTTTTT

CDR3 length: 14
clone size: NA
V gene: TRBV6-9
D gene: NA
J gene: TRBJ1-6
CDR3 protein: CASSYEEGGSPLHF
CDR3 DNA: TGTGCCAGCAGTTATGAAGAGGGCGGCTCACCCCTCCACTTT

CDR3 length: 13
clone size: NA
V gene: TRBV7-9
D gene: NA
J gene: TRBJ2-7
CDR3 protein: CASSLEVAYEQYF
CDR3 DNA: TGTGCCAGCAGCTTAGAAGTTGCCTACGAGCAGTACTTC

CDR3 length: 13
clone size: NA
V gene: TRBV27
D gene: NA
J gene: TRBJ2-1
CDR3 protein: CASGRTSYNEQFF
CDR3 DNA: TGTGCCAGCGGAAGGACATCTTACAATGAGCAGTTCTTC